Each of the 18 T cell receptor beta chains below was sequenced from the same sample in a study of control samples from healthy donors and cancer patients. TCRdb keeps only in-frame clones here, not all; method: immunoSEQ multiplex PCR. The repertoire has some 130,000 clones, around nine tenths of them found once; the top ten carry about 9%. Sequencing was done on a sample of blood. The source is a woman aged 30 to 39 in good health.

Only a few counts were recorded for this clone. V and J are TRBV6-5 and TRBJ1-2; 10 positions agree with TRBD1. This CDR3 region has 14 residues. Germline loops: CDR1 MNHEY, CDR2 SVGAGI. The junction had 6 bases not matched to a gene; V was cut back by 6 bases and J by 5 bases. This CDR3 is CASRRQGAGYGYTF. As DNA, the CDR3 is TGTGCCAGCAGGAGACAGGGGGCGGGTTATGGCTACACCTTC.

The chain uses TRBV7-9 and TRBJ1-2; TRBD1 matches 7 bases. The junction had 9 bases not matched to a gene; V was cut back by 4 bases and J by 13 bases. The CDR3 length is 12 residues. Germline CDR1 reads SEHNR; CDR2 reads FQNEAQ (reference sequence). The DNA for the CDR3 is TGTGCCAGCAGCTCCCGGGGGGACAGCAGCACCTTC. This translates into CASSSRGDSSTF.

The rearrangement joins TRBV25-1 to TRBJ2-7; D unclear. Looked up from germline, CDR1 is MGHDK and CDR2 is SYGVNS. V lost 6 bases and J lost 1, with 10 bases in between. CDR3 length: 13 residues. The CDR3 sequence is CASSQTDSYEQYF. The CDR3 DNA sequence: TGTGCCAGCAGCCAAACGGATTCCTACGAGCAGTACTTC.

The CDR3 sequence: CASSNAGASGNTIYF. DNA for the CDR3: TGTGCCAGCAGCAACGCCGGGGCCTCTGGAAACACCATATATTTT. The chain links TRBV11-2 to TRBJ1-3; D possibly corresponds to TRBD1 (5 bases). V was cut by 5 bases and J by 0 bases, with 11 bases left in between. This CDR3 comprises 15 residues. Germline CDR1 reads SGHAT; CDR2 reads FQNNGV.

The CDR3 DNA sequence: TGTGCCAGCAGCGCGCGCCTCGACACCGGGGAGCTGTTTTTT. Its translation: CASSARLDTGELFF. This chain uses TRBV7-9 with TRBJ2-2; D gene ambiguous. The CDR3 runs to 14 residues. Per germline, CDR1 SEHNR and CDR2 FQNEAQ (reference sequence). Trimming left V 5 bases short and J 3 bases short, with 10 bases between.

The chain links TRBV19 to TRBJ1-2; D is perhaps TRBD1 (6 bases). This CDR3 region has 14 residues. Germline loops: CDR1 LNHDA, CDR2 SQIVND (reference sequence). V shed 3 bases and J shed 0 bases, with 8 bases lying between them. This chain's CDR3 is CASSITGPNYGYTF. In nucleotides, the CDR3 is TGTGCCAGTAGTATTACAGGGCCTAACTATGGCTACACCTTC.

Note on this clone: The sample contains more than one DNA sequence encoding this CDR3. The chain combines TRBV7-3 with TRBJ2-1; 10 bases line up with TRBD2. Unmatched junction bases numbered 5, after V lost 4 bases and J lost 5 bases. Germline lookup yields CDR1 SGHTA and CDR2 FQGTGA. CDR3 length: 15 residues. CDR3 region: CASSSPGLANNEQFF. CDR3 nucleotide sequence: TGTGCCAGCAGCTCACCGGGACTAGCGAACAATGAGCAGTTCTTC.

The J gene is TRBJ2-6, the V gene TRBV28, with 8 bases fitting TRBD1. CDR1 is MDHEN and CDR2 is SYDVKM in the germline V gene. CDR3 length equals 18 residues. J lost 0 bases, V lost 2 bases, and 6 bases had no gene match. CDR3 bases: TGTGCCAGCAGTTTACACGGACAGGGAGGCTCTGGGGCCAACGTCCTGACTTTC. It encodes CASSLHGQGGSGANVLTF.

The chain combines TRBV25-1 with TRBJ1-6; D might be TRBD1 (5 bases). Germline V gene sequence: CDR1 MGHDK, CDR2 SYGVNS. The V end lost 6 bases, the J end lost 7 bases, and 10 bases lay between the germline ends. The CDR3 length is 13 residues. CDR3 region: CASSWGGNSPLHF. The CDR3, as DNA: TGTGCCAGCAGCTGGGGGGGGAATTCACCCCTCCACTTT.

The J gene is TRBJ1-2, the V gene TRBV5-1, with D perhaps TRBD1 (6 bases). Germline CDR1 reads SGHRS; CDR2 reads YFSETQ. The CDR3 totals 14 residues. The ends were cut back, 5 bases at V and 8 bases at J, with 19 bases in the middle. This chain's CDR3 is CASRPARPQGGYTF. For the CDR3, the DNA is TGCGCCAGCAGACCGGCCAGGCCCCAGGGGGGCTACACCTTC. The whole variable domain, filled in from reference TRBV5-1 and TRBJ1-2, reads KAGVTQTPRYLIKTRGQQVTLSCSPISGHRSVSWYQQTPGQGLQFLFEYFSETQRNKGNFPGRFSGRQFSNSRSEMNVSTLELGDSALYLCASRPARPQGGYTFGSGTRLTVV.

The chain recombines TRBV18 with TRBJ2-1; 14 positions match TRBD2. The germline CDR1 and CDR2 sequences are KGHSH and LQKENI. The V and J ends lost 0 bases and 9 bases, in that order; junction bases with no gene match: 1. This CDR3 is 15 amino acids long. Here the CDR3 reads CASSPPGLAGVEQFF. In DNA form, the CDR3 reads TGTGCCAGCTCACCACCGGGACTAGCGGGAGTTGAGCAGTTCTTC.

The rearrangement uses TRBV3-1 (or the pseudogene TRBV3-2) and TRBJ1-1; possibly TRBD1 for D (5 bases). CDR1 and CDR2 from the germline V gene are LGHDT and YNNKEL (reference sequence). V was cut by 5 bases and J by 3 bases, with 10 bases left in between. This CDR3 is built from 13 residues. CDR3 DNA sequence: TGTGCCAGCAGCAAACGCAGGGACACTGAAGCTTTCTTT. It yields the protein CASSKRRDTEAFF.

The chain recombines TRBV5-1 with TRBJ1-3, with TRBD1 identical over 8 bases. After removal of 1 base from V and 3 bases from J, the junction contained 3 bases not matched to a gene. The germline V gene encodes CDR1 SGHRS and CDR2 YFSETQ. The CDR3 runs to 15 residues. CDR3 DNA sequence: TGCGCCAGCAGCTTGACAGGGGGGATTGGAAACACCATATATTTT. Its translation is CASSLTGGIGNTIYF. The variable domain in full, completed from reference TRBV5-1 and TRBJ1-3, reads KAGVTQTPRYLIKTRGQQVTLSCSPISGHRSVSWYQQTPGQGLQFLFEYFSETQRNKGNFPGRFSGRQFSNSRSEMNVSTLELGDSALYLCASSLTGGIGNTIYFGEGSWLTVV.

This clone appeared a single time. The chain has TRBV28 and TRBJ2-1, with D unresolved. The V gene lost 2 bases and the J gene lost 9 bases, with 5 bases spanning the gap. Germline V gene sequence: CDR1 MDHEN, CDR2 SYDVKM. The length of the CDR3 is 11 residues. The CDR3: CASSLGPEQFF. CDR3 bases: TGTGCCAGCAGTTTAGGGCCTGAGCAGTTCTTC.

This rearrangement joins TRBV25-1 to TRBJ1-2; D is ambiguous. Germline V gene data show CDR1 as MGHDK and CDR2 as SYGVNS. V gave up 1 base and J gave up 2 bases, with 8 bases separating them. The CDR3 runs to 14 residues. The CDR3 DNA reads TGTGCCAGCAGTGAATTCGCAGTAAACTATGGCTACACCTTC. Protein: CASSEFAVNYGYTF.

V is TRBV7-2 and J is TRBJ1-6, with TRBD1 as a possible D gene (5 bases). The CDR3 has 14 residues. CDR1 is SGHTA and CDR2 is FQGNSA in the germline V gene. Trimming removed 3 bases at V and 8 bases at J, with 11 bases between. The CDR3 reads CASSFQGRDSPLHF. CDR3 coding DNA: TGTGCCAGCAGCTTCCAGGGCAGAGATTCACCCCTCCACTTT.

V gene TRBV28 combines with J gene TRBJ1-2; D gene ambiguous. The CDR3 loop spans 15 amino acids. The germline V and J ends were trimmed by 5 bases and 5 bases, with 18 bases remaining between them. Germline V lookup: CDR1 MDHEN, CDR2 SYDVKM. CDR3 loop: CASSPLAYLQYGYTF. As DNA, the CDR3 is TGTGCCAGCAGTCCTCTAGCATATCTCCAATATGGCTACACCTTC.

Many counts were recorded for this clone. V usage is TRBV5-5 and J usage is TRBJ1-1, with 7 bases fitting TRBD1. The V gene end was trimmed by 0 bases and the J gene end by 5 bases; junction bases not matched to a gene: 13. This CDR3 is built from 17 residues. Germline V gene lookup returns CDR1 SGHKS and CDR2 YYEKEE (reference sequence). The CDR3 spells CASSLDLDRVVETEAFF. The CDR3 coding sequence is TGTGCCAGCAGCTTGGATCTTGACAGGGTAGTGGAAACTGAAGCTTTCTTT.